This T cell receptor (beta chain) was observed in a study of cytomegalovirus exposure and HLA in healthy donors. Study-wide findings and caveats: The study flagged some 170 TCR beta chains as cytomegalovirus-associated. A missense DCLRE1C variant was associated with V- and J-gene trimming of TCR beta chains in a later analysis, and an independent cohort replicated the association.

A multiplex PCR was run with 60 Vbeta primers and 13 Jbeta primers. Sequencing used immunoSEQ multiplex PCR; TCRdb keeps in-frame clones, though not all of them. The table lists hundreds of thousands of clones, 80% to 90% of them singletons. When sampled, the donors appeared nominally healthy, though they likely had unrecorded immune exposures. Regarding this clone: Its matching antigen is unknown.

The CDR3 runs to 15 residues. Germline assignment: CDR1 SGHTS and CDR2 YDEGEE. V was clipped by 4 bases and J by 7 bases, with 20 bases between them. Sequenced sample: PBMCs. The V call is TRBV5-8, the J call TRBJ1-1; unclear D gene. The TCR comes from a woman under 30 in good health and CMV-seronegative. The CDR3 region is CASSLSSTLYGEAFF. The CDR3 region has the DNA TGTGCCAGCAGCCTATCAAGTACCTTATACGGTGAAGCTTTCTTT.